This T cell receptor (beta chain) was identified during a study of blood T cell repertoires in COVID-19. Overall study context: There were acute and convalescent COVID-19 samples, and they came from the United States, Italy and Spain.

This clone occurred once. This CDR3 spans 15 amino acids. Deletions cut 5 bases from V and 2 bases from J, with 13 bases between. Original methodology: Counts of nucleated cells, estimated from reference gene primer amplification, were obtained. Method: immunoSEQ multiplex PCR; TCRdb's copy keeps in-frame clones and lacks some. The D gene and trimming were derived from the DNA, and the V and J assignments and clone size from that table. The sample records a few hundred thousand clones, approximately 80% being singletons. Input material: peripheral blood. The clonotype originates from a woman in her forties or fifties with acute or convalescent COVID-19. V is TRBV5-3 and J is TRBJ1-4; D ambiguous. TRBV5-3 is designated an ORF whose function remains uncertain. CDR3 sequence reads: CARSSGGVTNEKLFF. DNA of the CDR3: TGTGCCAGAAGTTCAGGCGGGGTGACTAATGAAAAACTGTTTTTT.